This T cell receptor (beta chain) was found in a study of blood T cell repertoires in COVID-19 (TCRdb year 2020). Background for the entire study: The collaborator samples originated in the United States, Italy and Spain and spanned the acute and convalescent phases of COVID-19. The material from the prospective study consisted of cDNA or gDNA derived from T cells, B-cell-depleted T cells, or PBMCs. Subjects who had been exposed to COVID-19, were actively infected with it, or had recovered from it provided the deeply sampled blood TCRbeta repertoires that made up the dataset. A freely available public database, intended as a resource for researchers studying the immune response to SARS-CoV-2, is where the repertoires were released. The samples were drawn from two sources: the first 160 participants of the ongoing ImmuneRACE study, and over 950 subjects contributed by 6 global collaborators. The sample metadata nearly always contained a de-identified subject ID, COVID-19 status, age in years and sex. Where available, HLA class I and class II types were obtained from metadata supplied by the sample provider rather than from assay-based typing.

In regard to this clone: The specificity of this receptor is unknown. Base qualities are not provided; no much larger clone lies one nucleotide away.

Beyond this particular receptor, the publication reports: The quantity of clinical and demographic metadata differed by source and by participant and was supplied without curation.

Each collaborating institution followed its own protocols to collect whole blood in K2EDTA tubes. For TCRbeta analysis, collaborator samples were shipped as frozen whole blood, as isolated PBMCs, or as DNA extracted from either sample type. The CDR3 starts with the cysteine, ends with the phenylalanine, and has 14 residues. Just the 42-base CDR3 DNA is kept, in frame starting at base 1. The V and J ends are trimmed by 3 bases and 6 bases, leaving 14 bases between them. The germline V gene provides CDR1 SGHDN and CDR2 FVKESK. TCRbeta CDR3 regions were amplified from genomic DNA using the immunoSEQ Assay, a bias-controlled multiplex PCR. On the study's bioinformatics: The number of nucleated cells in each sample was estimated by amplification of reference gene primers within the assay. Sequence reads were collapsed and filtered to measure the absolute abundance of every unique TCRbeta CDR3 rearrangement. For each sample, productive Simpson clonality was calculated by taking the square root of Simpson's diversity index across productive rearrangements. Sourced from immuneACCESS, this table was stored by TCRdb with only in-frame sequences that have V and J called. A share of the clones is absent; for the studies checked, an unresolved V gene accounts for under half, and the remainder has no known explanation. That table gives V, J and clone size, and the DNA gave D and trimming. This sample is represented by under 85,000 clones; 88% of them were singletons. The top ten clonotypes cover 6% to 8.5% of the sample.

Sequenced material: peripheral blood. This receptor was obtained from a man between 65 and 80 years old with acute or convalescent COVID-19. The chain is made from TRBV14 and TRBJ1-1, with the D gene call left open. The sequence in DNA is TGTGCCAGCAGCCACACTTACAGAGTCTCTGAAGCTTTCTTT. This translates into CASSHTYRVSEAFF.